The 9 T cell receptor beta chains in this list originate from one sample, sequenced in a study of control samples from healthy donors and cancer patients. Clones were sequenced by immunoSEQ multiplex PCR, and TCRdb holds only the in-frame ones, with some missing. The sample consists of over 20,000 clones, 82% of them appearing once. The sequenced sample was PBMCs. Every receptor here comes from a man aged 60 to 69 with colorectal cancer.

The J gene is TRBJ2-3, the V gene TRBV6-5; TRBD1 agrees at 11 bases. The CDR3 consists of 15 residues. The ends lost 6 bases at V and 4 bases at J; junction bases unmatched: 6. The germline CDR1 and CDR2 sequences are MNHEY and SVGAGI. CDR3 loop: CASSKDRGLSDTQYF. CDR3 in DNA: TGTGCCAGCAGCAAGGACAGGGGGCTTTCAGATACGCAGTATTTT.

The chain couples TRBV19 to TRBJ2-5, with 7 bases aligning to TRBD1. Trimming took 1 base from V and 5 from J; bases not matched to a gene: 10. The CDR3 runs 16 residues. Germline V gene sequence: CDR1 LNHDA, CDR2 SQIVND (reference sequence). The DNA of the CDR3 is TGTGCCAGTAGTATAGCGACAGGGAAGGGTTTCGAGACCCAGTACTTC. Protein product: CASSIATGKGFETQYF.

The rearrangement uses TRBV27 and TRBJ1-3; D unresolved. The CDR3 extends over 14 amino acids. CDR1 is MNHEY, CDR2 SMNVEV, per germline (reference sequence). Trimming took off 0 bases at V and 11 bases at J, with 14 bases between the two ends. DNA of the CDR3: TGTGCCAGCAGTTTATCCCCCGGTGTTGGGTCCATATATTTT. Translated, it gives CASSLSPGVGSIYF.

This clone was seen only a few times. J is TRBJ2-2 and V is TRBV24-1; D not resolved. Trimming shortened V by 4 bases and J by 0 bases, and 8 bases separated the two germline ends. CDR1 and CDR2 from the germline V gene are KGHDR and SFDVKD. The CDR3 has 15 residues. As DNA, the CDR3 is TGTGCCACCAGTGACCCTACTTCGAACACCGGGGAGCTGTTTTTT. It translates to CATSDPTSNTGELFF.

This clone has only one observation. The J gene is TRBJ1-5, the V gene TRBV7-8; unclear D gene. Germline lookup yields CDR1 SGHVS and CDR2 FQNEAQ. V was cut by 1 base and J by 3 bases, with 10 bases left in between. This CDR3 is 15 amino acids long. The CDR3 here is CASSLEPGLNQPQHF. For the CDR3, the DNA is TGTGCCAGCAGCTTAGAGCCAGGACTCAATCAGCCCCAGCATTTT.

This clone was recorded once. The chain is built from TRBV5-1 and TRBJ2-3, with TRBD2 identical over 10 bases. V lost 1 base, J lost 1 base, and 6 bases stayed unmatched. The CDR3 is made up of 17 amino acids. Germline V lookup: CDR1 SGHRS, CDR2 YFSETQ. The CDR3 region is CASSLLPSGGGTDTQYF. DNA of the CDR3: TGCGCCAGCAGCTTGCTCCCTAGCGGGGGCGGCACAGATACGCAGTATTTT.

The chain recombines TRBV5-8 with TRBJ1-5; 7 positions match TRBD1. V dropped 7 bases and J dropped 5; count of bases not matched to a gene: 3. The germline V gene has CDR1 SGHTS and CDR2 YDEGEE. The CDR3 spans 12 residues. This chain's CDR3 is CASGDSYQPQHF. The DNA of the CDR3 is TGTGCCAGCGGGGACAGCTATCAGCCCCAGCATTTT.

The chain couples TRBV12-5 to TRBJ2-2; D is unclear. Per germline, CDR1 LGHNT and CDR2 FRNRAP. V was shortened by 2 bases and J by 7 bases, with 5 bases between the two germline ends. The CDR3 has 12 residues. The CDR3 sequence: CASGLPGGELFF. CDR3 nucleotide sequence: TGTGCTAGTGGTTTGCCCGGCGGGGAGCTGTTTTTT.

This clone was seen a single time. The V and J genes are TRBV7-9 and TRBJ2-2; possibly TRBD2 for D (7 bases). CDR3 length equals 14 residues. The ends were cut back, 5 bases at V and 6 bases at J, with 13 bases in the middle. Germline CDR1 SEHNR, CDR2 FQNEAQ (reference sequence). CDR3 residues: CASSRGGAAGELFF. CDR3 DNA: TGTGCCAGCAGCCGAGGGGGGGCTGCCGGGGAGCTGTTTTTT.